This T cell receptor (beta chain) originates from a study of tumor and adjacent non-tumor tissue in lung cancer. Study-level background: The cohort had under 15 adenocarcinoma, a couple of squamous cell and 1 small cell patients.

Overall study results and limits: In normal lung, the top 100 clones were significantly more dominant than in tumor. Significantly higher TCR diversity was found in tumor than normal lung.

With respect to this clonotype: Its cognate antigen is unknown. At one end the junction does not follow the germline gene, possibly because of a read error.

The CDR3 sequence is 17 residues long. Germline V gene lookup returns CDR1 LGHNA and CDR2 YSLEER. The template was RNA from unsorted bulk tissue. Distant lung tissue was collected more than 3 cm away from the tumor edge. TCRbeta libraries were built with three rounds of nested PCR, modified from ARM-PCR. TCRdb reanalysed the multiplex PCR reads using MiXCR and keeps one entry per CDR3 protein. The sample lists tens of thousands of distinct CDR3 sequences; approximately 71% were seen once. This clonotype originated in a woman in her forties or fifties with non-small cell lung cancer. The rearrangement uses TRBV4-3 and TRBJ2-3, with unresolved D. The specimen was distant non-tumor lung tissue. The CDR3 nucleotides are TGCGCAAGCAGCCAAGATTTTCCACTCCCGTTCACAGATACGCAGTATTTT. Encoded protein: CASSQDFPLPFTDTQYF.